This T cell receptor (beta chain) was sequenced for a study of T cells in tuberculosis. This CDR3 spans 15 amino acids. Trimming at V came to 5 bases and at J to 7 bases, leaving 8 bases not matched to a gene. The germline gives CDR1 SGHAT, CDR2 FQNNGV. This table comes from immunoSEQ multiplex PCR, and its TCRdb copy is limited to in-frame clones, with some not included. The sample lists about 37,000 clones, 90% to 95% occurring once. In its sample, this clone was seen a few times. What was sequenced was PBMCs. The V call is TRBV11-2, the J call TRBJ1-5, with 10 bases aligning to TRBD1. The receptor was derived from a donor under 30 with latent tuberculosis or without tuberculosis infection. Some clones in this sample may be carry-over from other donors' samples. CDR3 region: CASSHMTGGEQPQHF. In DNA, the CDR3 is TGTGCCAGCAGCCACATGACAGGGGGCGAACAGCCCCAGCATTTT.